The 23 T cell receptor beta chains below come from one sample, sequenced in a study of shared clonotypes between healthy human individuals. Libraries were prepared by immunoSEQ multiplex PCR; TCRdb keeps only in-frame clonotypes and omits some of them. The data hold around 510,000 clones, with about 96% observed a single time. Material: naive CD4+ T cells sorted from blood. Indicated subset: CD45RA+ positively selected. These receptors originate from a young woman in good health.

Only one count was recorded for this clone. The rearrangement links TRBV2 to TRBJ2-7, with 8 bases matching TRBD1. V was clipped by 6 bases and J by 5 bases; unmatched bases: 6. The germline V gene has CDR1 SNHLY and CDR2 FYNNEI. The CDR3 is 13 residues long. The CDR3 region is CASRQGETDEQYF. The CDR3 DNA reads as TGTGCCAGCAGACAGGGGGAAACGGACGAGCAGTACTTC.

V and J are TRBV7-7 and TRBJ2-5; D is perhaps TRBD1 or TRBD2 (6 bases each). CDR1 is SSHAT, CDR2 FNYEAQ, per germline (reference sequence). V dropped 6 bases and J dropped 2 bases, with 16 bases sitting between them. This CDR3 has 15 amino acids. DNA of the CDR3: TGTGCCAGCAGTCCCAGGGGAGGCGGGCAAGAGACCCAGTACTTC. It encodes CASSPRGGGQETQYF. The complete variable domain, with remaining parts taken from reference TRBV7-7 and TRBJ2-5, reads GAGVSQSPRYKVTKRGQDVTLRCDPISSHATLYWYQQALGQGPEFLTYFNYEAQPDKSGLPSDRFSAERPEGSISTLTIQRTEQRDSAMYRCASSPRGGGQETQYFGPGTRLLVL.

The V gene is TRBV9, the J gene TRBJ2-1; 10 positions agree with TRBD1. CDR1 and CDR2 (germline): SGDLS, YYNGEE. This CDR3 is built from 17 residues. V lost 4 bases, J lost 4 bases, and 11 bases stayed unmatched. The DNA of the CDR3 is TGTGCCAGCAGCCAAACGGGGACAGGGGTTAGGTACAATGAGCAGTTCTTC. This encodes CASSQTGTGVRYNEQFF. Full variable domain (missing parts from reference TRBV9 and TRBJ2-1): DSGVTQTPKHLITATGQRVTLRCSPRSGDLSVYWYQQSLDQGLQFLIQYYNGEERAKGNILERFSAQQFPDLHSELNLSSLELGDSALYFCASSQTGTGVRYNEQFFGPGTRLTVL.

The rearrangement links TRBV7-9 to TRBJ2-1; TRBD2 aligns across 7 bases. The CDR3 has 16 amino acids. Germline V lookup: CDR1 SEHNR, CDR2 FQNEAQ (reference sequence). Germline trimming cut 2 bases from V and 9 bases from J; bases unmatched to any gene: 13. The CDR3 loop reads CASSLHGLGEGFEQFF. Written as DNA, the CDR3 is TGTGCCAGCAGCTTACACGGTCTAGGGGAGGGATTTGAGCAGTTCTTC.

The J gene is TRBJ2-7, the V gene TRBV15; TRBD1 matches 9 bases. The germline V gene has CDR1 LNHNV and CDR2 YYDKDF (reference sequence). V lost 0 bases and J lost 5; bases outside the gene matches: 8. The CDR3 length is 16 residues. CDR3 in amino acids: CATSRDKQGASHEQYF. In DNA, the CDR3 is TGTGCCACCAGCAGAGATAAACAGGGGGCGAGCCACGAGCAGTACTTC. Using reference TRBV15 and TRBJ2-7 for the parts outside the CDR3, the full variable domain is DAMVIQNPRYQVTQFGKPVTLSCSQTLNHNVMYWYQQKSSQAPKLLFHYYDKDFNNEADTPDNFQSRRPNTSFCFLDIRSPGLGDTAMYLCATSRDKQGASHEQYFGPGTRLTVT.

The V and J genes are TRBV5-1 and TRBJ1-3; no firm D call. The germline V gene has CDR1 SGHRS and CDR2 YFSETQ. Trimming shortened V by 0 bases and J by 8 bases, and 9 bases separated the two germline ends. The CDR3 has 13 residues. CDR3 region: CASSLGTLDTIYF. In DNA form, the CDR3 reads TGCGCCAGCAGCTTGGGGACCTTGGACACCATATATTTT. Full variable domain (rest looked up from reference TRBV5-1 and TRBJ1-3): KAGVTQTPRYLIKTRGQQVTLSCSPISGHRSVSWYQQTPGQGLQFLFEYFSETQRNKGNFPGRFSGRQFSNSRSEMNVSTLELGDSALYLCASSLGTLDTIYFGEGSWLTVV.

The gene calls are TRBV5-4 and TRBJ2-7; D ambiguous. Germline values: CDR1 SGHNT, CDR2 YYREEE (reference sequence). This CDR3 is built from 15 residues. Deletions cut 2 bases from V and 2 bases from J, with 14 bases between. In DNA, the CDR3 is TGTGCCAGCAGCTTTTCGCTGCATGGTCCCTACGAGCAGTACTTC. Its translation: CASSFSLHGPYEQYF. Complete variable domain (other parts from reference TRBV5-4 and TRBJ2-7): ETGVTQSPTHLIKTRGQQVTLRCSSQSGHNTVSWYQQALGQGPQFIFQYYREEENGRGNFPPRFSGLQFPNYSSELNVNALELDDSALYLCASSFSLHGPYEQYFGPGTRLTVT.

V gene TRBV28 combines with J gene TRBJ2-5; D remains unclear. Trimming left V 2 bases short and J 5 bases short, with 6 bases between. The CDR3 is 12 residues long. Germline CDR1 reads MDHEN; CDR2 reads SYDVKM. The CDR3: CASSLVVETQYF. DNA of the CDR3: TGTGCCAGCAGTTTAGTCGTTGAGACCCAGTACTTC.

The rearrangement links TRBV5-4 to TRBJ2-5, with 8 positions matching TRBD1. The V segment lost 3 bases and the J segment 1 base; nucleotides outside the gene matches: 5. Germline CDR1 reads SGHNT; CDR2 reads YYREEE (reference sequence). The CDR3 is 15 residues long. CDR3 loop: CASSSSGGPQETQYF. The CDR3 DNA reads TGTGCCAGCAGCTCCTCAGGGGGCCCCCAAGAGACCCAGTACTTC.

The genes are TRBV27 and TRBJ2-2; maybe TRBD2 (6 bases). The ends were cut back, 5 bases at V and 2 bases at J, with 21 bases in the middle. CDR1 MNHEY and CDR2 SMNVEV come from the germline V gene (reference sequence). This CDR3 is 18 amino acids long. The chain's CDR3 is CASSPSARRGSNTGELFF. The CDR3 DNA is TGTGCCAGCAGTCCCTCAGCGAGGAGGGGATCTAACACCGGGGAGCTGTTTTTT.

This sequence joins TRBV7-9 and TRBJ2-5; D is unclear. The CDR3 totals 10 residues. Germline assignment: CDR1 SEHNR and CDR2 FQNEAQ (reference sequence). V lost 5 bases, J lost 11 bases, and 9 bases lay in between. CDR3: CASSTPQQYF. The CDR3 DNA reads TGTGCCAGCAGCACCCCCCAACAGTACTTC.

This chain links TRBV4-1 with TRBJ2-5; 9 bases line up with TRBD1. Germline CDR1 is MGHRA and CDR2 is YSYEKL. The trim removed 1 base at V and 10 bases at J, leaving 16 bases unmatched. The CDR3 is 17 amino acids. The CDR3 coding sequence is TGCGCCAGCAGCCAAGTTAGCTTGGGGACAGGGACCATTATCCAGTACTTC. Encoded protein: CASSQVSLGTGTIIQYF.

The chain is built from TRBV29-1 and TRBJ2-5; D is unresolved. Germline loops: CDR1 SQVTM, CDR2 ANQGSEA. V was shortened by 3 bases and J by 4 bases, with 12 bases between the two germline ends. The length of the CDR3 is 13 residues. CDR3 DNA sequence: TGCAGCGTTGACTATCACTCAGGAGAGACCCAGTACTTC. It translates to CSVDYHSGETQYF. The full variable domain, with the rest looked up from reference TRBV29-1 and TRBJ2-5, is SAVISQKPSRDICQRGTSLTIQCQVDSQVTMMFWYRQQPGQSLTLIATANQGSEATYESGFVIDKFPISRPNLTFSTLTVSNMSPEDSSIYLCSVDYHSGETQYFGPGTRLLVL.

This rearrangement joins TRBV28 to TRBJ2-7; the match to TRBD1 covers 8 bases. Germline V CDR1 and CDR2: MDHEN, SYDVKM. The junction had 4 bases not matched to a gene; V was cut back by 6 bases and J by 3 bases. The CDR3 covers 13 residues. CDR3 DNA: TGTGCCAGCAGATCAGGGGGCAGCTACGAGCAGTACTTC. It encodes CASRSGGSYEQYF.

V usage is TRBV14 and J usage is TRBJ1-4, with 7 bases identical to TRBD1. V was clipped by 4 bases and J by 7 bases; unmatched bases: 3. The CDR3 has 13 residues. Germline-derived CDR1 and CDR2 are SGHDN and FVKESK. CDR3 region: CASSLRQGEKLFF. The CDR3 nucleotides read TGTGCCAGCAGCCTCCGACAGGGTGAAAAACTGTTTTTT.

This rearrangement joins TRBV5-4 to TRBJ2-7; 8 positions match TRBD2. V lost 1 base to trimming and J lost 6 bases; unmatched junction nucleotides: 6. The CDR3 sequence is 14 residues long. Germline CDR1 SGHNT, CDR2 YYREEE (reference sequence). The CDR3 sequence is CASSLYREGPEQYF. As DNA, the CDR3 is TGTGCCAGCAGCTTGTACCGGGAGGGCCCCGAGCAGTACTTC.

The chain recombines TRBV28 with TRBJ1-2; 8 bases are shared with TRBD1. Germline V lookup: CDR1 MDHEN, CDR2 SYDVKM. The CDR3 totals 13 residues. Trimming took 3 bases from V and 6 from J; bases not matched to a gene: 3. The CDR3 bases are TGTGCCAGCAGTTTCGACAGGGGAAATGGCTACACCTTC. This codes for CASSFDRGNGYTF.

On this clone itself: Other nucleotide sequences from this sample produce the same CDR3. V gene TRBV6-5 combines with J gene TRBJ1-5, with D possibly TRBD1 on 5 matching bases. CDR1 and CDR2 from the germline V gene are MNHEY and SVGAGI. This CDR3 is built from 14 residues. V was pared by 0 bases and J by 7 bases, with 10 bases between. The CDR3 loop is CASSYSVGGQPQHF. CDR3 coding DNA: TGTGCCAGCAGTTACTCGGTGGGGGGACAGCCCCAGCATTTT.

V usage is TRBV27 and J usage is TRBJ1-2, with TRBD1 matching 7 bases. The ends lost 4 bases at V and 8 bases at J; junction bases unmatched: 7. The germline V gene has CDR1 MNHEY and CDR2 SMNVEV (reference sequence). This CDR3 is 13 amino acids long. In DNA form, the CDR3 reads TGTGCCAGCAGTTCCTCCCAGGGGGGCGGCTACACCTTC. Amino acids: CASSSSQGGGYTF.

The chain links TRBV6-6 to TRBJ2-5, with no clear D. The ends were cut back, 2 bases at V and 3 bases at J, with 4 bases in the middle. This CDR3 is built from 12 residues. Germline V gene data show CDR1 as MNHNY and CDR2 as SVGAGI (reference sequence). The CDR3 loop reads CASSYPKETQYF. CDR3 DNA sequence: TGTGCCAGCAGTTACCCTAAAGAGACCCAGTACTTC.

The chain is built from TRBV19 and TRBJ2-4; 10 nucleotides line up with TRBD1. This CDR3 spans 13 amino acids. Per the germline V gene, CDR1 is LNHDA and CDR2 is SQIVND (reference sequence). V trimming: 6 bases; J trimming: 5 bases; junction bases outside the gene matches: 1. DNA for the CDR3: TGTGCCAGTAGGACAGGGGGCCAAAACATTCAGTACTTC. It is translated as CASRTGGQNIQYF.

The V gene is TRBV27, the J gene TRBJ2-2; D is tentatively TRBD1 or TRBD2 (5 bases each). The V gene's germline CDR1 is MNHEY and CDR2 SMNVEV (reference sequence). CDR3 length: 15 residues. Trimming took off 5 bases at V and 4 bases at J, with 14 bases between the two ends. The CDR3 region has the DNA TGTGCCAGCAGTGATGCAGGGAGAGGCACCGGGGAGCTGTTTTTT. Translating gives CASSDAGRGTGELFF.

The J gene is TRBJ2-7, the V gene TRBV15; D assignment may be TRBD1 or TRBD2 (6 bases each). The CDR3 has 15 residues. Germline V gene lookup returns CDR1 LNHNV and CDR2 YYDKDF (reference sequence). Trimming pared 4 bases from V and 3 bases from J, leaving 16 bases between. The CDR3 here is CATSTRTGANYEQYF. The CDR3 DNA reads TGTGCCACCAGCACCCGAACGGGGGCAAACTACGAGCAGTACTTC.